These T cell receptor beta chains were read from a single sample in a study of T cell responses to AZD1222 COVID-19 vaccine. TCRdb keeps only in-frame clones here, not all; method: immunoSEQ multiplex PCR. The sample contains some 150,000 clones, 80% to 95% of which appear only once. Specimen: peripheral blood, collected 28 days after the second AZD1222 dose. The origin of the receptors is an adult who received the AZD1222 COVID-19 vaccine. Each CDR3 is given with its conserved first and last residue. A D gene is named only where the DNA matches it firmly. Where a row states a size, it is once, few, many or the class of an expanded clone; other rows omit it.

v_call	d_call	clone_size	j_call	cdr3_nt	cdr3_aa
TRBV28	NA	NA	TRBJ2-1	TGTGCCAGCAGTTCAGGCGCGTTACTTTACAATGAGCAGTTCTTC	CASSSGALLYNEQFF
TRBV6-4	TRBD1	few	TRBJ1-2	TGTGCCAGCAGTGCCGGGACAGGGGACGGCTACACCTTC	CASSAGTGDGYTF
TRBV7-3	TRBD1	NA	TRBJ1-1	TGTGCCAGCAGCCTCAGGGGGGACACTGAAGCTTTCTTT	CASSLRGDTEAFF
TRBV28	NA	NA	TRBJ1-4	TGTGCCAGCATCCGGGCGGGGGTTAATGAAAAACTGTTTTTT	CASIRAGVNEKLFF
TRBV3-1/TRBV3-2	TRBD1	NA	TRBJ1-1	TGTGCCAGCAGCGAAGGACAGGGGTCTTTGGGGAACACTGAAGCTTTCTTT	CASSEGQGSLGNTEAFF
TRBV7-2	TRBD1	NA	TRBJ2-7	TGTGCCAGCAGCATAACGCACAGGGGGCTATACGAGCAGTACTTC	CASSITHRGLYEQYF
TRBV28	NA	NA	TRBJ2-2	TGTGCCAGCAGTTCGCTTACGTCGGAGCTGTTTTTT	CASSSLTSELFF
TRBV19	TRBD1	NA	TRBJ2-1	TGTGCCAGTAGTACAGGAGACAGGGCATATTTCGATGAGCAGTTCTTC	CASSTGDRAYFDEQFF
TRBV30	TRBD2	once	TRBJ2-1	TGTGCCTGGAGTGTACGGTCTAGCGGGTCGAATGAGCAGTTCTTC	CAWSVRSSGSNEQFF
TRBV19	NA	NA	TRBJ1-1	TGTGCCAGTAGTAGGACAGATGAAGCTTTCTTT	CASSRTDEAFF
TRBV11-3	TRBD2	NA	TRBJ2-3	TGTGCCAGCAGCCAGAGCGGGAGAGGAGATACGCAGTATTTT	CASSQSGRGDTQYF
TRBV28	NA	NA	TRBJ2-4	TGTGCCAGCAGGGACTCTGGGATAGCCAAAAACATTCAGTACTTC	CASRDSGIAKNIQYF
TRBV6-2/TRBV6-3	NA	NA	TRBJ1-4	TGTGCCAGCAGCCCCGGGGCAACTAATGAAAAACTGTTTTTT	CASSPGATNEKLFF
TRBV13	TRBD2	NA	TRBJ2-5	TGTGCCAGCAGCCGGAAAGCGGGAGGGCGTGAGACCCAGTACTTC	CASSRKAGGRETQYF
TRBV5-1	NA	NA	TRBJ1-5	TGCGCCAGCAGCTTGGAGGGGTATAGCAATCAGCCCCAGCATTTT	CASSLEGYSNQPQHF
TRBV20-1	TRBD1	NA	TRBJ2-7	TGCAGTGCTAGTGGGACAGGGGGGTACGAGCAGTACTTC	CSASGTGGYEQYF
TRBV30	NA	NA	TRBJ2-1	TGTGCCTGGACCCCTCGGGTGCGGAGCAATGAGCAGTTCTTC	CAWTPRVRSNEQFF
TRBV7-2	TRBD2	NA	TRBJ2-3	TGTGCCAGCAGCGCGGGACTAGCGGGAGCAGATACGCAGTATTTT	CASSAGLAGADTQYF
TRBV27	NA	NA	TRBJ1-6	TGTGCCAGCAGTTACGGGCAGCCTATCTATAATTCACCCCTCCACTTT	CASSYGQPIYNSPLHF
TRBV7-9	NA	NA	TRBJ2-7	TGTGCCAGCAGGAGCACCATCGGGCCTTACGAGCAGTACTTC	CASRSTIGPYEQYF
TRBV5-4	TRBD2	NA	TRBJ2-1	TGTGCCAGCAGCTTCCGGACTAGCGGGAGGGGGAATGAGCAGTTCTTC	CASSFRTSGRGNEQFF
TRBV28	NA	NA	TRBJ1-2	TGTGCCAGCAGTTACCCGCTTAGCGGCGGGGCCGGCTACACCTTC	CASSYPLSGGAGYTF
TRBV27	NA	NA	TRBJ1-6	TGTGCCAGCAGTTTATCAGGGGGGTGGAGTTCACCCCTCCACTTT	CASSLSGGWSSPLHF
TRBV5-5	NA	once	TRBJ2-1	TGTGCCAGCAGCTTCCAGAGCGGTTTGAGCCGGCTGAATGAGCAGTTCTTC	CASSFQSGLSRLNEQFF
TRBV7-8	NA	NA	TRBJ1-3	TGTGCCAGCAGCTTAGTGGGGGGAGTCTCTGGAAACACCATATATTTT	CASSLVGGVSGNTIYF
TRBV6-4	NA	once	TRBJ2-2	TGTGCCAGCAGCGGAGGGCAGACGAACACCGGGGAGCTGTTTTTT	CASSGGQTNTGELFF
TRBV5-8	NA	NA	TRBJ2-4	TGTGCCAGCAGCTCCGGGACGAACAAGGGTATTCAGTACTTC	CASSSGTNKGIQYF
TRBV28	NA	NA	TRBJ1-2	TGTGCCAGCAGTTTAACAGCGAACTATGGCTACACCTTC	CASSLTANYGYTF
TRBV27	TRBD1	NA	TRBJ1-1	TGTGCCAGCAGCCCGACAGGGGCTGAAGCTTTCTTT	CASSPTGAEAFF
TRBV28	TRBD1	NA	TRBJ1-2	TGTGCCAGCAGGGGACAGGCTAGGCATGGCTACACCTTC	CASRGQARHGYTF
TRBV7-9	NA	NA	TRBJ1-1	TGTGCCAGCAGCTTTTGGACCCCCGTGGAGACTGAAGCTTTCTTT	CASSFWTPVETEAFF
TRBV6-5	NA	NA	TRBJ1-2	TGTGCCAGCAGTTACGACAGGAGGGCCTATGGCTACACCTTC	CASSYDRRAYGYTF
TRBV15	NA	NA	TRBJ2-3	TGTGCCACCAGCAGAGATAGGGGACGGAGCACAGATACGCAGTATTTT	CATSRDRGRSTDTQYF
TRBV6-2/TRBV6-3	NA	NA	TRBJ2-2	TGTGCCAGCACCCCCGTTTGGATCACCGGGGAGCTGTTTTTT	CASTPVWITGELFF
TRBV14	NA	NA	TRBJ2-7	TGTGCCAGCAGCACCTCCAAGGATGAGCAGTACTTC	CASSTSKDEQYF
TRBV4-3	NA	few	TRBJ2-2	TGCGCCAGCAGCCAACACACGCAAAACACCGGGGAGCTGTTTTTT	CASSQHTQNTGELFF
TRBV12-3/TRBV12-4	TRBD1	NA	TRBJ1-3	TGTGCCAGCAGTGTGGGACAGGGAAGCACCATATATTTT	CASSVGQGSTIYF
TRBV30	NA	NA	TRBJ2-7	TGTGCCTGGAGTCTAGGCAGGGACGTCGAGCAGTACTTC	CAWSLGRDVEQYF
TRBV28	NA	NA	TRBJ1-2	TGTGCCAGTACGGGCCAGGGGAAGACCTATGGCTACACCTTC	CASTGQGKTYGYTF
TRBV27	TRBD1	NA	TRBJ2-6	TGTGCCAGCAGCAGATCCCCGGGACAGGGTGCTTTTGCTGGGGCCAACGTCCTGACTTTC	CASSRSPGQGAFAGANVLTF
TRBV7-7	TRBD1	NA	TRBJ2-2	TGTGCTAGCAGCTGGGGGACAGCGAACACCGGGGAGCTGTTTTTT	CASSWGTANTGELFF
TRBV9	NA	NA	TRBJ1-3	TGTGCCAGCAGCGCCCTCCACGGATCCTCTGGAAACACCATATATTTT	CASSALHGSSGNTIYF
TRBV29-1	TRBD1	NA	TRBJ1-5	TGCAGCGGAGAACAGGGGCCCGGTCGTGGCAATCAGCCCCAGCATTTT	CSGEQGPGRGNQPQHF
TRBV13	TRBD2	NA	TRBJ2-7	TGTGCCAGCAGCTCCCTATCGGGAGGGCCGGGCGAGCAGTACTTC	CASSSLSGGPGEQYF
TRBV7-9	NA	NA	TRBJ1-2	TGTGCCAGCAGCTTAGGGGACACCCCGGGCTACACCTTC	CASSLGDTPGYTF
TRBV5-4	TRBD2	NA	TRBJ2-2	TGTGCCAGCAGCGAACGGACTAGCGGGAGTCATACCGGGGAGCTGTTTTTT	CASSERTSGSHTGELFF
TRBV29-1	NA	NA	TRBJ2-5	TGCAGCGCCCCCCTGGAAGGACAGAGACAAGAGACCCAGTACTTC	CSAPLEGQRQETQYF
TRBV28	NA	NA	TRBJ1-5	TGTGCCAGCAAGTATCAGATTTCCCCAAATCAGCCCCAGCATTTT	CASKYQISPNQPQHF
TRBV27	NA	NA	TRBJ2-6	TGTGCCAGCAGTACAGGGACTGGGGCCAACGTCCTGACTTTC	CASSTGTGANVLTF
TRBV5-1	TRBD1	NA	TRBJ2-7	TGCGCCAGCAGCTTGACCGGGACAGGTACCTACGAGCAGTACTTC	CASSLTGTGTYEQYF
TRBV6-5	TRBD1	NA	TRBJ1-2	TGTGCCAGCAGTTACTCCAGGGGACAGAGCTACACCTTC	CASSYSRGQSYTF
TRBV4-1	NA	NA	TRBJ1-4	TGCGCCAGCAGCCCCGGGACCCTAAAAGAAAAACTGTTTTTT	CASSPGTLKEKLFF
TRBV2	NA	NA	TRBJ2-2	TGTGCCAGCAGCGCTCATAACGGGGAGCTGTTTTTT	CASSAHNGELFF
TRBV15	NA	NA	TRBJ1-5	TGTGCCACCAGCAGAGACTATAGCAATCAGCCCCAGCATTTT	CATSRDYSNQPQHF
TRBV30	TRBD2	NA	TRBJ2-7	TGTGCCGGGTCTAGCGGGAGGTTAATAACCTACGAGCAGTACTTC	CAGSSGRLITYEQYF
TRBV4-3	NA	NA	TRBJ2-1	TGCGCCAGCAGCCAAGACCCGCTGTCCTACAATGAGCAGTTCTTC	CASSQDPLSYNEQFF
TRBV25-1	TRBD2	NA	TRBJ2-5	TGTGCCAGCAGTCCCCTAACGTGGGAGGGCCGAGAGACCCAGTACTTC	CASSPLTWEGRETQYF
TRBV19	NA	NA	TRBJ1-2	TGTGCCAGTTCCAGACTCTATGGCTACACCTTC	CASSRLYGYTF